The next 16 T cell receptor beta chains were all read from a single sample in a study of T cell changes during pregnancy in multiple sclerosis. Profiled with immunoSEQ multiplex PCR; TCRdb holds only in-frame clones, not every one. Of roughly 23,000 clones in the sample, 75% to 90% are singletons; the top ten hold 5.5% to 8%. Sequencing was performed on CD8+ T cells from peripheral blood mononuclear cells, taken in the first trimester of pregnancy. The source is a female donor with multiple sclerosis, enrolled in a pregnancy study.

This clone was seen more than once but under ten times. The chain combines TRBV19 with TRBJ2-2, with TRBD2 identical over 12 bases. Germline V gene data show CDR1 as LNHDA and CDR2 as SQIVND (reference sequence). This CDR3 comprises 18 residues. Trimming removed 3 bases from V and 1 base from J; junction bases left unmatched: 6. In nucleotides, the CDR3 is TGTGCCAGTAGTATTATCCTAGCGGGAGGGCGGAACACCGGGGAGCTGTTTTTT. It yields the protein CASSIILAGGRNTGELFF.

The J gene is TRBJ2-5, the V gene TRBV7-9, with D perhaps matching TRBD1 (6 bases). This CDR3 has 15 residues. V was trimmed by 5 bases and J by 4 bases, leaving 17 bases between them. Looked up from germline, CDR1 is SEHNR and CDR2 is FQNEAQ (reference sequence). CDR3 bases: TGTGCCAGCAGCGACTTCGACAGGACGGGAGAGACCCAGTACTTC. It codes for CASSDFDRTGETQYF.

The chain recombines TRBV5-1 with TRBJ2-1, with 9 bases matching TRBD2. V was pared by 0 bases and J by 5 bases, with 6 bases of the junction left unmatched. Germline assignment: CDR1 SGHRS and CDR2 YFSETQ. The CDR3 runs 16 residues. The CDR3 DNA reads TGCGCCAGCAGCTTGGAACCAGCGGGAGGAGACAATGAGCAGTTCTTC. Translation: CASSLEPAGGDNEQFF.

V gene TRBV19 combines with J gene TRBJ2-3, with D perhaps matching TRBD2 (6 bases). The V gene lost 6 bases and the J gene lost 0 bases, with 19 bases spanning the gap. This CDR3 region has 17 residues. Germline lookup yields CDR1 LNHDA and CDR2 SQIVND (reference sequence). The CDR3 DNA reads TGTGCCAGTAGACCTTTCCGGGACTTTACTAGCACAGATACGCAGTATTTT. It specifies CASRPFRDFTSTDTQYF.

The V gene is TRBV5-6, the J gene TRBJ2-2; perhaps TRBD2 as D (5 bases). The CDR3 is 19 residues long. Trimming took 3 bases from V and 1 from J, leaving 22 bases between them. Germline V lookup: CDR1 SGHDT, CDR2 YYEEEE. The CDR3 DNA is TGTGCCAGCAGCTGGTCACCCGGGAAATCGCGACTGAACACCGGGGAGCTGTTTTTT. Amino acids: CASSWSPGKSRLNTGELFF.

This rearrangement joins TRBV7-6 to TRBJ1-3; a possible D gene is TRBD1 (5 bases). The V end lost 0 bases, the J end lost 2 bases, and 5 bases lay between the germline ends. This CDR3 is 14 amino acids long. Looked up from germline, CDR1 is SGHVS and CDR2 is FNYEAQ. CDR3 protein: CASSLAGAGNTIYF. The CDR3 DNA sequence: TGTGCCAGCAGCTTAGCAGGGGCTGGAAACACCATATATTTT.

The rearrangement uses TRBV9 and TRBJ2-3; D possibly corresponds to TRBD2 (5 bases). There are 14 residues in the CDR3. From germline, CDR1 is SGDLS and CDR2 YYNGEE. V was trimmed by 6 bases and J by 0 bases, leaving 11 bases between them. CDR3 loop: CASKADRSTDTQYF. The DNA of the CDR3 is TGTGCCAGCAAAGCGGACCGAAGCACAGATACGCAGTATTTT.

The V call is TRBV29-1, the J call TRBJ2-1; D is possibly TRBD2 (5 bases). Trimming stripped 6 bases from V and 8 bases from J, with 11 bases between. This CDR3 is built from 11 residues. Looked up from germline, CDR1 is SQVTM and CDR2 is ANQGSEA. This CDR3 is CSVRYGDEQFF. CDR3 DNA sequence: TGCAGCGTAAGGTACGGGGATGAGCAGTTCTTC.

This chain uses TRBV6-1 with TRBJ2-7; possible D gene TRBD2, 5 bases. This CDR3 contains 14 residues. CDR1 is MNHNS and CDR2 is SASEGT in the germline V gene. The ends were cut back, 3 bases at V and 2 bases at J, with 11 bases in the middle. CDR3 in DNA: TGTGCCAGCAGTGATTCTAGCAGCACCTACGAGCAGTACTTC. Translation gives CASSDSSSTYEQYF.

Note on this clone: One junction end disagrees with the germline gene, perhaps due to a read error. The chain links TRBV6-4 to TRBJ1-2; D perhaps matches TRBD1 (5 bases). The CDR3 is 13 residues long. Germline-derived CDR1 and CDR2 are MRHNA and SNTAGT. CDR3 DNA: TGTGCCAGCAGTTACTCAGCAGGGATGGGCTACACCTTC. Amino acid sequence: CASSYSAGMGYTF.

The J gene is TRBJ2-1, the V gene TRBV7-2, with 8 bases identical to TRBD2. J gave up 6 bases and V 1 base, and 2 bases lay outside the gene matches. The CDR3 runs to 14 residues. Germline assignment: CDR1 SGHTA and CDR2 FQGNSA. CDR3 sequence (DNA): TGTGCCAGCAGCTTAGTGGCGGGGGGCAATGAGCAGTTCTTC. Translation gives CASSLVAGGNEQFF.

The chain combines TRBV5-6 with TRBJ2-1; 8 bases agree with TRBD2. Unmatched junction bases numbered 9, after V lost 6 bases and J lost 7 bases. This CDR3 region has 14 residues. Germline values: CDR1 SGHDT, CDR2 YYEEEE. The CDR3 DNA sequence: TGTGCCAGCACCCGGGGGGGGAGAGGGAATGAGCAGTTCTTC. Translated, it gives CASTRGGRGNEQFF.

V and J are TRBV21-1 and TRBJ2-3; the table calls TRBD2, which could not be checked here. TRBV21-1 is noted as a pseudogene. There are 18 residues in the CDR3. CDR3 protein: CASSKGVMGLRRVDTQYF. Written as DNA, the CDR3 is TGTGCCAGCAGCAAGGGCGTGATGGGTCTCAGGCGGGTAGATACGCAGTATTTT.

This clone was seen once. This chain connects TRBV2 to TRBJ1-3; D is ambiguous. CDR1 SNHLY and CDR2 FYNNEI come from the germline V gene. V lost 1 base to trimming and J lost 4 bases, with 11 bases between them. There are 15 residues in the CDR3. CDR3 in DNA: TGTGCCAGCAGTGAAGGAGGGCTGGCGGGAAACACCATATATTTT. Encoded protein: CASSEGGLAGNTIYF.

This chain joins TRBV7-9 and TRBJ1-2, with D uncertain. CDR1 SEHNR and CDR2 FQNEAQ come from the germline V gene (reference sequence). V dropped 4 bases and J dropped 2 bases, with 8 bases sitting between them. This CDR3 contains 13 residues. The chain's CDR3 is CASSYGENYGYTF. The CDR3 coding sequence is TGTGCCAGCAGCTATGGAGAGAACTATGGCTACACCTTC.

This clone was observed a single time. The chain couples TRBV19 to TRBJ2-3, with TRBD1 matching over 9 bases. Unmatched junction bases numbered 7, after V lost 7 bases and J lost 2 bases. CDR1 and CDR2 (germline): LNHDA, SQIVND (reference sequence). The CDR3 consists of 15 residues. DNA of the CDR3: TGTGCCAGTAACCTACAGGGGGCGGACACAGATACGCAGTATTTT. Translation gives CASNLQGADTDTQYF.